A single sample is the source of the 3 T cell receptor beta chains below, sequenced in a study of regulatory T cells in long-lasting Graves disease. Time point meaning: persistent/refractory GD, antithyroid drugs over 5 years with positive TRAb. Preparation of the TCR library used RNA extracted from PBMCs. HTBI primers from iRepertoire and Arm-PCR of CDR3 regions yielded the TCR beta libraries. TCRdb reprocessed the multiplex PCR reads with MiXCR, giving one entry per CDR3 protein. The repertoire holds around 460,000 distinct CDR3 sequences, roughly 21% seen once, with about 7% in the top ten. Sample: peripheral blood mononuclear cells (PBMCs), taken when the disease was refractory, from a patient treated with antithyroid drugs. The source is a female donor with Graves disease.

This clonotype was found many times. The V gene is TRBV6-1, the J gene TRBJ1-5; D might be TRBD1 (6 bases). Germline-derived CDR1 and CDR2 are MNHNS and SASEGT. V lost 5 bases, J lost 2 bases, and 19 bases lay in between. This CDR3 is 17 amino acids long. The CDR3 sequence is CASSPGGGRFGNQPQHF. DNA of the CDR3: TGTGCCAGCAGTCCCGGGGGGGGGCGCTTTGGCAATCAGCCCCAGCATTTT.

This clonotype was picked up many times. V is TRBV11-3 and J is TRBJ1-1; TRBD1 matches at 7 bases. V shed 5 bases and J 1 base; nucleotides not matched to a gene: 7. CDR1 and CDR2 (germline): SGHNT, YENEEA. This CDR3 region has 15 residues. CDR3: CASSQRQGQNTEAFF. In DNA, the CDR3 is TGTGCCAGCAGCCAACGACAGGGCCAGAACACTGAAGCTTTCTTT.

Regarding this clonotype: A junction boundary mismatches the germline segment, possibly from a read error. V and J are TRBV20-1 and TRBJ2-7; TRBD2 aligns across 14 bases. Germline CDR1 and CDR2: DFQATT and SNEGSKA (reference sequence). The CDR3 is 17 amino acids. CDR3 amino acids: CSARDPGLAGGSCEQYF. CDR3 coding DNA: TGCAGTGCTAGAGATCCAGGACTAGCGGGGGGCTCCTGCGAGCAGTACTTC.